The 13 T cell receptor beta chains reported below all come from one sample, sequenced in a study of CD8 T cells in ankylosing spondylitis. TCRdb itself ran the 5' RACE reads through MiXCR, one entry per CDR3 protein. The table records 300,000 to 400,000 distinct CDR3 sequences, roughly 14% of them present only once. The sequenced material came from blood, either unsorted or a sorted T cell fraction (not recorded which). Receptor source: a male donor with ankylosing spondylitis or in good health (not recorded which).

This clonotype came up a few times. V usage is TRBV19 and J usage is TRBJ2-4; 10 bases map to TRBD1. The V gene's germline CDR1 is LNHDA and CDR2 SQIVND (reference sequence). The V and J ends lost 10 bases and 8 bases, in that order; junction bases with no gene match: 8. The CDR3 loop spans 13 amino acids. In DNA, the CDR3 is TGTGCCATCGAGGACAGGGGGTCGCACATTCAGTACTTC. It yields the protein CAIEDRGSHIQYF.

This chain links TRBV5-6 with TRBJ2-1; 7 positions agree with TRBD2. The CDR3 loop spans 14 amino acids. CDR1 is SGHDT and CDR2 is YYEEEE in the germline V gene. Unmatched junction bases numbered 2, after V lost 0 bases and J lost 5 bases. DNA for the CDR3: TGTGCCAGCAGCTTGGTAGCGGGCCACAATGAGCAGTTCTTC. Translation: CASSLVAGHNEQFF.

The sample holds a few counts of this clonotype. Here the CDR3 DNA reads TGTGCCAGCTCACACTCGCGGGACGATGGCTACACCTTC. As protein: CASSHSRDDGYTF. The rearrangement uses TRBV18 and TRBJ1-2; tentatively, D is TRBD1 (5 bases). Germline-derived CDR1 and CDR2 are KGHSH and LQKENI. The CDR3 consists of 13 residues. V lost 4 bases, J lost 6 bases, and 12 bases lay in between.

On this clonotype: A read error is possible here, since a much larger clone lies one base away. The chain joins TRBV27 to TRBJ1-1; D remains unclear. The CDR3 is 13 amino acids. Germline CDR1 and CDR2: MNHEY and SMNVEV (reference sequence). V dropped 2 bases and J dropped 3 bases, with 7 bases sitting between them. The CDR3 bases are TGTGCCAGCAGTTTAAGAAAGGACACTGAAGCTTTCTTT. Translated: CASSLRKDTEAFF.

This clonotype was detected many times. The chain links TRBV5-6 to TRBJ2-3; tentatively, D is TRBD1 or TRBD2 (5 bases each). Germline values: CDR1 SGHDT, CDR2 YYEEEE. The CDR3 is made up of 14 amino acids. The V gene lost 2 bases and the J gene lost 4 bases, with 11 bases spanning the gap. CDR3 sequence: CASSFRVRADTQYF. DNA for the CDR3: TGTGCCAGCAGCTTCAGGGTGCGGGCAGATACGCAGTATTTT.

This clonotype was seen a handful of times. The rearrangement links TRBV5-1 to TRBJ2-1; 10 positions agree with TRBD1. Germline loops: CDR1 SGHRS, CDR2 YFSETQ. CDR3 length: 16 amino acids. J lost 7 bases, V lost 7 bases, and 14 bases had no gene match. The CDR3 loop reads CASSPLPGQGLNEQFF. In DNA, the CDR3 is TGCGCCAGCTCCCCCCTCCCGGGACAGGGGTTGAATGAGCAGTTCTTC.

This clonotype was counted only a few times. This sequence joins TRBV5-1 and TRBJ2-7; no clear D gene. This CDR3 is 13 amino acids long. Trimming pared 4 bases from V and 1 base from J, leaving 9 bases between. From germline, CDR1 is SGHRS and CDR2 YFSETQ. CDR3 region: CASSAHGSYEQYF. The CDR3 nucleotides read TGCGCCAGCAGCGCCCACGGTTCCTACGAGCAGTACTTC.

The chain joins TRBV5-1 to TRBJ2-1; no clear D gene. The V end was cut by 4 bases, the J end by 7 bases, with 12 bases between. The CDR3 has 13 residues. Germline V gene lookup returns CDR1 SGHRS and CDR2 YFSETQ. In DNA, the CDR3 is TGCGCCAGCAGCCCGGACCTGTCGAATGAGCAGTTCTTC. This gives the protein CASSPDLSNEQFF.

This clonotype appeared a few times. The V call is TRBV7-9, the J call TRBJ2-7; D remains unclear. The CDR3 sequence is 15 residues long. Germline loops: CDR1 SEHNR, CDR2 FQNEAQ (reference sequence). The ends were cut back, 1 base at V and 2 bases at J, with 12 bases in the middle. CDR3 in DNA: TGTGCCAGCAGCTTAGGCCTTCCGCTCACCTACGAGCAGTACTTC. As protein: CASSLGLPLTYEQYF.

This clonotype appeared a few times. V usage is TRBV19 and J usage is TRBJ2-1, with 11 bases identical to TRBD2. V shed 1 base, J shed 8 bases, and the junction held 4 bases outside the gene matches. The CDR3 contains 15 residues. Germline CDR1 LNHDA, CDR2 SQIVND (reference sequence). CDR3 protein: CASSIVTSGSYEQFF. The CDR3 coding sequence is TGTGCCAGTAGTATAGTTACTAGCGGGAGTTATGAGCAGTTCTTC.

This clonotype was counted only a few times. CDR3 protein: CASSEGLAGSNEQFF. CDR3 DNA: TGCGCCAGCAGTGAGGGACTAGCGGGATCCAATGAGCAGTTCTTC. The chain carries TRBV10-1 and TRBJ2-1, with 12 bases aligning to TRBD2. The CDR3 has 15 amino acids. The ends lost 2 bases at V and 6 bases at J; junction bases unmatched: 2. In germline, CDR1 is WNHNN, CDR2 SYGVQD (reference sequence).

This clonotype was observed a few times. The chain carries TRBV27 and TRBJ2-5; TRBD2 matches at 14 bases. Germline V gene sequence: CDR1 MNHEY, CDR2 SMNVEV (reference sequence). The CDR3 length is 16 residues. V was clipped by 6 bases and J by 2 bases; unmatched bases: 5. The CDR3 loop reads CASRRTSGRYQETQYF. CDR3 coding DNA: TGTGCCAGCAGGCGGACTAGCGGGAGGTATCAAGAGACCCAGTACTTC.

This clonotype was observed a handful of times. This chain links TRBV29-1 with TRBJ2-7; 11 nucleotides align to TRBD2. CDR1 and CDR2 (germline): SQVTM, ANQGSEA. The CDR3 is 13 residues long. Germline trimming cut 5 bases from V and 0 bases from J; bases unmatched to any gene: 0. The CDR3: CSVLAGGSYEQYF. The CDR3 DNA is TGCAGCGTTCTAGCGGGGGGCTCCTACGAGCAGTACTTC.